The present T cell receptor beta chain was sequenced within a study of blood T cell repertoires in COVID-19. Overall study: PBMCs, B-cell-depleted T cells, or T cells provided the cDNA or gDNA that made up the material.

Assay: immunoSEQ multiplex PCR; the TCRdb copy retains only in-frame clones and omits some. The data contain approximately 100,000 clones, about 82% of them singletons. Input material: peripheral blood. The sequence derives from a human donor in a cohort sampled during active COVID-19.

CDR3 sequence: CAWGGGTQVNSNQPQHF. CDR3 sequence (DNA): TGTGCCTGGGGGGGAGGGACACAAGTAAATAGCAATCAGCCCCAGCATTTT. The chain joins TRBV30 to TRBJ1-5, with a possible D match to TRBD1 (6 bases). Germline CDR1 is GTSNPN and CDR2 is SVGIG (reference sequence). The V end was cut by 5 bases, the J end by 0 bases, with 20 bases between. The CDR3 extends over 17 amino acids.